This passage covers 6 T cell receptor beta chains from one sample sequenced in a study of T cell repertoires in cytomegalovirus infection. TCRdb independently ran MiXCR on the reads; one entry per CDR3 protein. The sample holds about 680,000 distinct CDR3 sequences, approximately 25% seen once. The sequencing input was CD8+ T cells from PBMCs. The origin of the receptors is a human donor in good health (CMV status not recorded). Some clones in this sample may be carry-over from other donors' samples.

The chain is built from TRBV10-3 and TRBJ1-5; 8 nucleotides align to TRBD1. J was trimmed by 0 bases and V by 6 bases; bases with no gene match: 4. This CDR3 has 15 amino acids. Germline loops: CDR1 ENHRY, CDR2 SYGVKD. The CDR3 loop reads CAISPTGDSNQPQHF. As DNA, the CDR3 is TGTGCCATCAGCCCGACAGGGGATAGCAATCAGCCCCAGCATTTT.

The chain joins TRBV20-1 to TRBJ1-2; 8 bases match TRBD1. Looked up from germline, CDR1 is DFQATT and CDR2 is SNEGSKA (reference sequence). The CDR3 runs 13 residues. After removal of 6 bases from V and 4 bases from J, the junction contained 7 bases not matched to a gene. The CDR3 loop is CSARGQGRYGYTF. The CDR3 nucleotides are TGCAGTGCCCGAGGACAGGGCCGCTATGGCTACACCTTC.

The chain employs TRBV6-2 or TRBV6-3 and TRBJ2-1, with 8 bases aligning to TRBD2. The ends lost 5 bases at V and 6 bases at J; junction bases unmatched: 3. The CDR3 is made up of 13 amino acids. The germline V gene encodes CDR1 MNHEY and CDR2 SVGEGT. This CDR3 is CASSPGRVNEQFF. The CDR3 DNA reads TGTGCCAGCAGTCCCGGGAGGGTCAATGAGCAGTTCTTC.

This clonotype was seen many times. This chain joins TRBV7-6 and TRBJ2-7, with D perhaps TRBD1 (5 bases). Germline V gene sequence: CDR1 SGHVS, CDR2 FNYEAQ. The CDR3 sequence is 13 residues long. With 4 bases removed from V and 1 base from J, the gap between germline ends came to 8 bases. The CDR3 here is CASSWGSSYEQYF. DNA for the CDR3: TGTGCCAGCAGCTGGGGCAGTTCCTACGAGCAGTACTTC.

A few counts support this clonotype. V gene TRBV19 combines with J gene TRBJ2-1; a weak D match, TRBD1 (5 bases). Trimming stripped 5 bases from V and 3 bases from J, with 8 bases between. The CDR3 length is 13 residues. Germline loops: CDR1 LNHDA, CDR2 SQIVND (reference sequence). The CDR3 sequence is CASSPTDYNEQFF. In DNA, the CDR3 is TGTGCCAGTAGTCCGACAGACTACAATGAGCAGTTCTTC. Complete variable domain (other parts from reference TRBV19 and TRBJ2-1): DGGITQSPKYLFRKEGQNVTLSCEQNLNHDAMYWYRQDPGQGLRLIYYSQIVNDFQKGDIAEGYSVSREKKESFPLTVTSAQKNPTAFYLCASSPTDYNEQFFGPGTRLTVL.

The rearrangement links TRBV27 to TRBJ1-2, with TRBD1 matching 8 bases. This CDR3 spans 14 amino acids. CDR1 is MNHEY, CDR2 SMNVEV, per germline (reference sequence). With 3 bases clipped from V and 4 bases from J, the junction kept 4 bases outside the gene matches. The CDR3 loop is CASSFGTGFYGYTF. CDR3 in DNA: TGTGCCAGCAGTTTTGGGACAGGCTTCTATGGCTACACCTTC.